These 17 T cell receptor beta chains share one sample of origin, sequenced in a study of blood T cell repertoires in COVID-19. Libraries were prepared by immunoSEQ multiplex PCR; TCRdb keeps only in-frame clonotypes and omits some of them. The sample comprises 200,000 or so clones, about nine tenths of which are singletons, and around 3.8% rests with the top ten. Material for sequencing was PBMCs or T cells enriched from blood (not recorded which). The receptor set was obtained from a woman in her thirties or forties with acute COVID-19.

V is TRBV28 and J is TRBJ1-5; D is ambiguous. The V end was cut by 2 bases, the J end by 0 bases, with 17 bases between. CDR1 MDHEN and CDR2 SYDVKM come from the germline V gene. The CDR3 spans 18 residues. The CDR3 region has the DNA TGTGCCAGCAGTTTAGGTTCCAGAGACATCCTTAGCAATCAGCCCCAGCATTTT. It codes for CASSLGSRDILSNQPQHF.

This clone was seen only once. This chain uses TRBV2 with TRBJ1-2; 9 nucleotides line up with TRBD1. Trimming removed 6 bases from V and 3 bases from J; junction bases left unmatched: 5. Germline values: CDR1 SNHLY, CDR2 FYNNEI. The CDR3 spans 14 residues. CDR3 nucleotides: TGTGCCAGCAGGGAACAGGGGGCCTACTATGGCTACACCTTC. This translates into CASREQGAYYGYTF.

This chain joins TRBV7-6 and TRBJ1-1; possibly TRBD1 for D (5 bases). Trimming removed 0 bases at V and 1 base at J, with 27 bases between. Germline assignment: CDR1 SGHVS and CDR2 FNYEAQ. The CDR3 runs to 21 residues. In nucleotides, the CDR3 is TGTGCCAGCAGCTTAGCGTTTCCCGGGCGAGACAGCCGCTTGAAGAACACTGAAGCTTTCTTT. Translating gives CASSLAFPGRDSRLKNTEAFF.

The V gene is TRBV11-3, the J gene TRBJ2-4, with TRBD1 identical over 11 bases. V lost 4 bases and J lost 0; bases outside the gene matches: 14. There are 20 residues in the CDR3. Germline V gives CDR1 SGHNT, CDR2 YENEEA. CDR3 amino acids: CASSSPGTGGPLLAKNIQYF. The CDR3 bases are TGTGCCAGCAGCTCACCCGGGACAGGGGGGCCCCTACTAGCCAAAAACATTCAGTACTTC.

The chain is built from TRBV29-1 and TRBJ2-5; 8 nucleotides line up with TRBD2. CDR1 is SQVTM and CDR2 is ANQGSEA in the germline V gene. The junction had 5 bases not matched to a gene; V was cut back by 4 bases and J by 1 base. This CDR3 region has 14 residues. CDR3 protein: CSVAERGTQETQYF. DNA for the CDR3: TGCAGCGTTGCGGAGCGGGGGACCCAAGAGACCCAGTACTTC. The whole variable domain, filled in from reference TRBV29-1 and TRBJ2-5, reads SAVISQKPSRDICQRGTSLTIQCQVDSQVTMMFWYRQQPGQSLTLIATANQGSEATYESGFVIDKFPISRPNLTFSTLTVSNMSPEDSSIYLCSVAERGTQETQYFGPGTRLLVL.

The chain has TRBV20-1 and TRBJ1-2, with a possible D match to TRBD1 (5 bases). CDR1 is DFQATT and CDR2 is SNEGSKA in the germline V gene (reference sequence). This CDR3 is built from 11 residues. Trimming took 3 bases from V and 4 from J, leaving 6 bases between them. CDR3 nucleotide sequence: TGCAGTGCTAGCGACAGCTATGGCTACACCTTC. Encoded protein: CSASDSYGYTF.

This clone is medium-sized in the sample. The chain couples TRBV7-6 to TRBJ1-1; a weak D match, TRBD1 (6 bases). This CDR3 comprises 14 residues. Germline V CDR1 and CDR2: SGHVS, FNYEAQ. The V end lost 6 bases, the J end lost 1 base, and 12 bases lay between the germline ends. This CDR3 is CASRPGTRNTEAFF. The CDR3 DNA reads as TGTGCCAGCAGGCCGGGGACACGGAACACTGAAGCTTTCTTT. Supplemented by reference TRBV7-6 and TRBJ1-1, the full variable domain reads GAGVSQSPRYKVTKRGQDVALRCDPISGHVSLYWYRQALGQGPEFLTYFNYEAQQDKSGLPNDRFSAERPEGSISTLTIQRTEQRDSAMYRCASRPGTRNTEAFFGQGTRLTVV.

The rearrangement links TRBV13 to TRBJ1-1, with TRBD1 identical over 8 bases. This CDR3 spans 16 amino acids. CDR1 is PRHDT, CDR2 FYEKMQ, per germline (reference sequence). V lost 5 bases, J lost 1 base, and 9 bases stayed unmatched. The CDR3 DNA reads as TGTGCCAGCAGCGACCATCTAACAGGGGGGAACACTGAAGCTTTCTTT. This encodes CASSDHLTGGNTEAFF.

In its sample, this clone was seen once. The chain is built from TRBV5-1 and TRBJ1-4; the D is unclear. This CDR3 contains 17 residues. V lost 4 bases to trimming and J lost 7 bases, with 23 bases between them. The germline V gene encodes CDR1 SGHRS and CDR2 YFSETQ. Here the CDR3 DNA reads TGCGCCAGCAGCCCCGCGAGAGGGAGGATAGCGAGTGAAAAACTGTTTTTT. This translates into CASSPARGRIASEKLFF.

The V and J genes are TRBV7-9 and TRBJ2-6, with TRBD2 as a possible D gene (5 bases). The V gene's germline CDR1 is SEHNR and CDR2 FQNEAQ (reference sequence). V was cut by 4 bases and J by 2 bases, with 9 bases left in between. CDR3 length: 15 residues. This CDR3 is CASSSRVPGANVLTF. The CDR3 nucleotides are TGTGCCAGCAGCTCGAGGGTTCCTGGGGCCAACGTCCTGACTTTC.

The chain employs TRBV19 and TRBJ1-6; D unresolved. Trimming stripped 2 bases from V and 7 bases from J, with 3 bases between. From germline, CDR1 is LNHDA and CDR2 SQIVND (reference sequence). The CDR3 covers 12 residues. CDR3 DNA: TGTGCCAGTAGTATACAGAATTCACCCCTCCACTTT. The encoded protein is CASSIQNSPLHF.

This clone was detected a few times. CDR3 amino acids: CASSQEWVNSGGAVGNEQFF. The CDR3 DNA is TGCGCCAGCAGCCAAGAATGGGTCAATAGCGGGGGGGCCGTCGGGAATGAGCAGTTCTTC. The rearrangement uses TRBV4-3 and TRBJ2-1; 11 bases are a match to TRBD2. CDR1 is LGHNA, CDR2 YSLEER, per germline. The CDR3 has 20 amino acids. The V gene end was trimmed by 0 bases and the J gene end by 7 bases; junction bases not matched to a gene: 17.

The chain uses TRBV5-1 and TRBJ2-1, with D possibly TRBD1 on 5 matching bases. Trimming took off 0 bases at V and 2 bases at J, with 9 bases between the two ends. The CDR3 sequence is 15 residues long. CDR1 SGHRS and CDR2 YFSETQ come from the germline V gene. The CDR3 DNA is TGCGCCAGCAGCTTGGATCCAGGGCCCTACAATGAGCAGTTCTTC. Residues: CASSLDPGPYNEQFF.

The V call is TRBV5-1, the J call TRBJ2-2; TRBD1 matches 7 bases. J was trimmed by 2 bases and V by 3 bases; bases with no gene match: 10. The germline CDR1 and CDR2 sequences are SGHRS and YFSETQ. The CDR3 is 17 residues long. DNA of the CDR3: TGCGCCAGCAGCTCAGCTCAGAGGGGGCCAAACACCGGGGAGCTGTTTTTT. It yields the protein CASSSAQRGPNTGELFF.

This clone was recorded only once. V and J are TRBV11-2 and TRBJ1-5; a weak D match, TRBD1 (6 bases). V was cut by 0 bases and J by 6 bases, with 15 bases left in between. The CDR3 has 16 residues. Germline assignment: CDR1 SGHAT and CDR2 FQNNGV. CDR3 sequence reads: CASSLDTRGAGQPQHF. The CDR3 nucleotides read TGTGCCAGCAGCTTAGATACGCGGGGGGCGGGTCAGCCCCAGCATTTT.

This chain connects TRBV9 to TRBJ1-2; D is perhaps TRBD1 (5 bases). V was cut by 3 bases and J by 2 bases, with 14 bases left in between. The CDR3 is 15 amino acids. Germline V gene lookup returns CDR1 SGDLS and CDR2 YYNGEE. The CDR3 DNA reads TGTGCCAGCAGCGCGGGACTGGAATTAAACTATGGCTACACCTTC. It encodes CASSAGLELNYGYTF.

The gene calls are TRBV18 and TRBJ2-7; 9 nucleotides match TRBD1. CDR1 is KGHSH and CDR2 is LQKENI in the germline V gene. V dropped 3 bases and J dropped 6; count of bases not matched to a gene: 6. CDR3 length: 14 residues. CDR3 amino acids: CASSPGQGLGEQYV. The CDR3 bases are TGTGCCAGCTCACCGGGACAGGGCCTTGGCGAGCAGTACGTC.